The entry below gives a single TCR beta chain sequence along with its context. All of the donors resided in Nashville, Tennessee, and each was a Caucasian adult. In the original analysis: ImmunoSEQ only sent back junction sequences with no quality scores, so filtering was done differently. Here immunoSEQ multiplex PCR was the method, and the copy in TCRdb shows in-frame clones only, minus some. From that table come the V and J calls and clone size; the DNA was used to work out D and trimming. The sample carries about 1.4 million clones, 95% to 97% recorded once. The V gene's germline CDR1 is SEHNR and CDR2 FQNEAQ (reference sequence). J was trimmed by 6 bases and V by 6 bases; bases with no gene match: 9. The length of the CDR3 is 15 residues. The sample is drawn from a study of shared clonotypes between healthy human individuals. Study in general: Each donor's CD8 memory used one plate, CD8 naive two, each CD4 subset three.

V gene TRBV7-9 combines with J gene TRBJ2-3; 10 nucleotides align to TRBD2. The specimen was naive CD4+ T cells sorted from blood. Noted subset: CD45RA+ positively selected. This TCR came from a man under 40 in good health. CDR3 sequence (DNA): TGTGCCAGCAGTCTCGTAGAGCGGGAGGGGGATACGCAGTATTTT. Amino acid sequence: CASSLVEREGDTQYF.